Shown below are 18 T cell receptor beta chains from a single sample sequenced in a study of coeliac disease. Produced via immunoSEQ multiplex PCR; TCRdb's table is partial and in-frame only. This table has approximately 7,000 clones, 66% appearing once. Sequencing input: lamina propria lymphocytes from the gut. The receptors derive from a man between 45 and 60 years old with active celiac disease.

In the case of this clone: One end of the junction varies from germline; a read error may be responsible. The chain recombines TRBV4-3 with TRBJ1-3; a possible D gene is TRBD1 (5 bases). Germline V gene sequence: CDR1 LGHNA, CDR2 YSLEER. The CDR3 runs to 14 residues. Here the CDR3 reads CASSREGPGNTVYF. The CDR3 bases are TGCGCCAGCAGCCGAGAGGGGCCTGGAAACACCGTATATTTT.

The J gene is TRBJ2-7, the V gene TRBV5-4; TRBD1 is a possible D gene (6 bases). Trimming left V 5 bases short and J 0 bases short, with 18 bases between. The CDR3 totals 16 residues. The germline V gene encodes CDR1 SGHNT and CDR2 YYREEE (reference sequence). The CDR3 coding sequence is TGTGCCAGCAGTGACCCGGGACATGCGAACTCCTACGAGCAGTACTTC. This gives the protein CASSDPGHANSYEQYF.

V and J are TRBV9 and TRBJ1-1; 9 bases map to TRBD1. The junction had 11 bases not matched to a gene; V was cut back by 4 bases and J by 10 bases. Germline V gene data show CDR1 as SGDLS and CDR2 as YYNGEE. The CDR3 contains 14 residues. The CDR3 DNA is TGTGCCAGCAGCCCCCAAACCGGGACAGGGAGAGCTTTCTTT. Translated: CASSPQTGTGRAFF.

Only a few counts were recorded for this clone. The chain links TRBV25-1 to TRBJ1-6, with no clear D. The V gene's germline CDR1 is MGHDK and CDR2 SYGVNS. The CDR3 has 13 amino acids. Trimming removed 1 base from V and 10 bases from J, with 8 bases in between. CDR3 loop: CASSEFVGSPLHF. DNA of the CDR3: TGTGCCAGCAGTGAATTTGTGGGCTCACCCCTCCACTTT.

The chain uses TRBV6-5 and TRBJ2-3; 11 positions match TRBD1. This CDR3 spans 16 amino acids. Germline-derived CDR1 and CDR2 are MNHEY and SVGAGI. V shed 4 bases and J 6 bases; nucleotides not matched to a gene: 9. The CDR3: CASSLDRGRGTDTQYF. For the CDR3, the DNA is TGTGCCAGCAGTTTGGACAGGGGGCGAGGGACGGATACGCAGTATTTT.

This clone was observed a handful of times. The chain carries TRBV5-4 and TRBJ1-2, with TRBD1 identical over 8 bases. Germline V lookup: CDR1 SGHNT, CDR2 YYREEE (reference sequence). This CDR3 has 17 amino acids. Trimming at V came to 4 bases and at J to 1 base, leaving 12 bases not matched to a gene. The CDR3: CASSMVQGGGLNYGYTF. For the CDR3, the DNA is TGTGCCAGCAGCATGGTACAGGGGGGTGGGCTTAACTATGGCTACACCTTC.

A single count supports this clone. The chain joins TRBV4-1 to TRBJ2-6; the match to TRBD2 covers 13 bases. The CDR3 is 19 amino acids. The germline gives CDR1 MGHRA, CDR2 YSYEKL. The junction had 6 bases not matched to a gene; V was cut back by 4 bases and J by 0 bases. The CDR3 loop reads CASSPRGLAGTSGANVLTF. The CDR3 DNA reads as TGCGCCAGCAGCCCCAGGGGACTAGCGGGGACCTCTGGGGCCAACGTCCTGACTTTC.

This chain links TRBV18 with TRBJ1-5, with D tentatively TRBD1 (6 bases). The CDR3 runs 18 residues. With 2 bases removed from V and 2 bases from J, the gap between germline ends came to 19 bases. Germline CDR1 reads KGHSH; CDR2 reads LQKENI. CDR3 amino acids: CASSPGGRGVLGNQPQHF. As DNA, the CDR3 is TGTGCCAGCTCACCAGGGGGCCGGGGCGTATTGGGCAATCAGCCCCAGCATTTT.

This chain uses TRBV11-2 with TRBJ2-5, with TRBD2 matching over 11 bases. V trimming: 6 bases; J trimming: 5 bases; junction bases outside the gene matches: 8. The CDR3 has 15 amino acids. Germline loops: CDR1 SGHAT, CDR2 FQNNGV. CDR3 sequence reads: CASRVTSGSSETQYF. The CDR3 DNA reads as TGTGCCAGCAGAGTAACTAGCGGGAGCAGTGAGACCCAGTACTTC. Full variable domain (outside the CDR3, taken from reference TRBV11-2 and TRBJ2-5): EAGVAQSPRYKIIEKRQSVAFWCNPISGHATLYWYQQILGQGPKLLIQFQNNGVVDDSQLPKDRFSAERLKGVDSTLKIQPAKLEDSAVYLCASRVTSGSSETQYFGPGTRLLVL.

DNA for the CDR3: TGTGCCAGCACTGTGGGGCGAGAGACCCAGTACTTC. It yields the protein CASTVGRETQYF. The rearrangement uses TRBV28 and TRBJ2-5, with D possibly TRBD1 on 5 matching bases. This CDR3 contains 12 residues. The germline V gene has CDR1 MDHEN and CDR2 SYDVKM. With 7 bases removed from V and 4 bases from J, the gap between germline ends came to 10 bases.

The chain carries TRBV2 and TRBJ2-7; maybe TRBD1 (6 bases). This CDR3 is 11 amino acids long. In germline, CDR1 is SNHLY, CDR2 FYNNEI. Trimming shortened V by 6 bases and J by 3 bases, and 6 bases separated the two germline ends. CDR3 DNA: TGTGCCAGCAGGGGACACTACGAGCAGTACTTC. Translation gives CASRGHYEQYF.

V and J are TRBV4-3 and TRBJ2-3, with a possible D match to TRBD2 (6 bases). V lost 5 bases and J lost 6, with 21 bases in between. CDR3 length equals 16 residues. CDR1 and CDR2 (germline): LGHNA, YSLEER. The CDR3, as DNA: TGCGCCAGCAGCACGACTAGTCATATTTTAGCGGATACGCAGTATTTT. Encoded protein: CASSTTSHILADTQYF.

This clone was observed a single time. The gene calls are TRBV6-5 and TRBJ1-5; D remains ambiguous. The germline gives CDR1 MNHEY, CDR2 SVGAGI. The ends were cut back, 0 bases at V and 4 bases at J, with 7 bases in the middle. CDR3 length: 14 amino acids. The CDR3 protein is CASSYSSGNQPQHF. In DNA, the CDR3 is TGTGCCAGCAGTTACTCGAGCGGGAATCAGCCCCAGCATTTT.

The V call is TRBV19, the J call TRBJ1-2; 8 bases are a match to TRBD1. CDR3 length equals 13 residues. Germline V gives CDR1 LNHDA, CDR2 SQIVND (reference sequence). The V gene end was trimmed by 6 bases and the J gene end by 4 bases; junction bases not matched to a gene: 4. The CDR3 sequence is CASRPDRGYGYTF. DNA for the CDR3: TGTGCCAGTAGACCAGACAGGGGCTATGGCTACACCTTC.

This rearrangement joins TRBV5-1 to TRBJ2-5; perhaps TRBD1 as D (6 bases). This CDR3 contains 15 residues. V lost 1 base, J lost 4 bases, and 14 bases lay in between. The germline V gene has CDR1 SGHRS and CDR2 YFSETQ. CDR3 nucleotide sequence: TGCGCCAGCAGCTTGCAGGGGCCCCCAGTAGAGACCCAGTACTTC. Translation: CASSLQGPPVETQYF.

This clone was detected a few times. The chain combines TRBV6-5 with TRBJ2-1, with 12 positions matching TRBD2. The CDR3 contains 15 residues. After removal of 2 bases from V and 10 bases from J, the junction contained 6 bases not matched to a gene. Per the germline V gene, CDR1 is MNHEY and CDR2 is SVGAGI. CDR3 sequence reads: CASSYHLAGGGEQFF. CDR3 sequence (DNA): TGTGCCAGCAGTTACCACCTAGCGGGGGGGGGAGAGCAGTTCTTC.

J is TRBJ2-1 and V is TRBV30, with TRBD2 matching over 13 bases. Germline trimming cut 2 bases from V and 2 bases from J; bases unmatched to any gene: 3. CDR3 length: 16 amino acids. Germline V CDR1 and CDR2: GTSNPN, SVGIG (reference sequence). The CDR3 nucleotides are TGTGCCTGGAGTCCTACTAGCGGGGGGGCCTACAATGAGCAGTTCTTC. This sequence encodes CAWSPTSGGAYNEQFF. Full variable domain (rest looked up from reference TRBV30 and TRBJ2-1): SQTIHQWPATLVQPVGSPLSLECTVEGTSNPNLYWYRQAAGRGLQLLFYSVGIGQISSEVPQNLSASRPQDRQFILSSKKLLLSDSGFYLCAWSPTSGGAYNEQFFGPGTRLTVL.

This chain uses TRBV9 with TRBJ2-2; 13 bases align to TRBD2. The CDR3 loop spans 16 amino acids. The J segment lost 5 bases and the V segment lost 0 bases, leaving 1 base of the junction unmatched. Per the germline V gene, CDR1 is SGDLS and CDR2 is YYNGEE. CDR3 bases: TGTGCCAGCAGCGTAGGGGGACTAGCGGGAACCGGGGAGCTGTTTTTT. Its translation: CASSVGGLAGTGELFF.